This T cell receptor (beta chain) was identified in a study of T cells in Graves' hyperthyroidism and ophthalmopathy. Study background: Peripheral blood draws took place at initial diagnosis, ahead of any treatment.

The CDR3 is 15 amino acids. Trimming removed 0 bases at V and 5 bases at J, with 11 bases between. Looked up from germline, CDR1 is GTSNPN and CDR2 is SVGIG (reference sequence). As to this clonotype: Its antigen remains unknown.

Authors of the study amplified TCR beta CDR3 regions from RNA transcripts. Using the HTBI primer set, a first-round RT-PCR was run on the TCR CDR3. TCRdb reprocessed the multiplex PCR reads with MiXCR, giving one entry per CDR3 protein. This sample yields hundreds of thousands of distinct CDR3 sequences, of which 15% to 20% are seen a single time; around 3.5% belongs to the top ten. Findings of the study overall: Model-based prediction identified ophthalmopathy a median around 6.5 months prior to its onset. Researchers found most expanded thyroid clonotypes above 0.001 in blood as well. Classification by a 13 V-J model distinguished ophthalmopathy from stable hyperthyroidism.

The receptor's source is a woman aged 40-49 years with Graves' ophthalmopathy. The sample comprised blood. The rearrangement links TRBV30 to TRBJ1-6; D is possibly TRBD1 (5 bases). The CDR3 bases are TGTGCCTGGAGTGTAGGGGAGGCGGATAATTCACCCCTCCACTTT. Amino acid sequence: CAWSVGEADNSPLHF. Variable domain in full (rest from reference TRBV30 and TRBJ1-6): SQTIHQWPATLVQPVGSPLSLECTVEGTSNPNLYWYRQAAGRGLQLLFYSVGIGQISSEVPQNLSASRPQDRQFILSSKKLLLSDSGFYLCAWSVGEADNSPLHFGNGTRLTVT.